A selection of T cell receptor beta chains follows, all from one sample in a study of T cell responses to AZD1222 COVID-19 vaccine. Some clones are missing from TCRdb's copy, which holds only in-frame ones; the method was immunoSEQ multiplex PCR. The repertoire includes approximately 180,000 clones, over 75% of them detected once, and around 3% sits in the top ten. Sequences were derived from peripheral blood, sampled on day 0 of AZD1222 vaccination. The origin of the receptors is an adult in good health. CDR3s include the opening cysteine and the closing phenylalanine or tryptophan. A D gene is named only where the DNA matches it firmly. Only some rows state a clone size, as once, few, many or a class for expanded clones.

d_gene	v_gene	j_gene	abundance	CDR3aa	CDR3nt
TRBD1	TRBV12-5	TRBJ1-2	.	CASGFGTGEDYGYTF	TGTGCTAGTGGTTTTGGGACAGGGGAGGACTATGGCTACACCTTC
TRBD1	TRBV2	TRBJ1-4	.	CASSRQGPEKLFF	TGTGCCAGCAGCAGACAGGGGCCTGAAAAACTGTTTTTT
TRBD2	TRBV6-5	TRBJ2-3	.	CASKASGGRTDTQYF	TGTGCCAGCAAAGCGAGCGGGGGGCGCACAGATACGCAGTATTTT
TRBD1	TRBV7-2	TRBJ2-5	.	CASSPTGAKETQYF	TGTGCCAGCAGCCCGACAGGGGCCAAAGAGACCCAGTACTTC
.	TRBV5-4	TRBJ2-1	.	CASSLIRGNEQFF	TGTGCCAGCAGCTTAATACGGGGAAATGAGCAGTTCTTC
.	TRBV6-6	TRBJ2-5	.	CASSWTASQETQYF	TGTGCCAGCAGTTGGACGGCATCCCAAGAGACCCAGTACTTC
TRBD2	TRBV5-1	TRBJ2-1	.	CASSRLAGVNNEQFF	TGCGCCAGCAGCCGACTAGCGGGGGTAAACAATGAGCAGTTCTTC
TRBD2	TRBV6-2/TRBV6-3	TRBJ2-1	.	CASSGGEFAEQFF	TGTGCCAGCAGCGGGGGGGAGTTTGCTGAGCAGTTCTTC
.	TRBV19	TRBJ1-4	.	CASSPRAPNEKLFF	TGTGCCAGTAGTCCCCGGGCTCCTAATGAAAAACTGTTTTTT
TRBD1	TRBV29-1	TRBJ1-2	.	CSVEGRTGDTNGYTF	TGCAGCGTTGAAGGGAGGACAGGGGACACAAATGGCTACACCTTC
.	TRBV5-1	TRBJ1-1	.	CASSLLTGYTEAFF	TGCGCCAGCAGCCTACTCACTGGGTACACTGAAGCTTTCTTT
.	TRBV5-6	TRBJ2-3	.	CASSPSGRTDTQYF	TGTGCCAGCAGCCCGAGCGGGCGCACAGATACGCAGTATTTT
.	TRBV11-2	TRBJ2-2	once	CASSLVGGNTGELFF	TGTGCCAGCAGCTTAGTTGGTGGGAACACCGGGGAGCTGTTTTTT
.	TRBV27	TRBJ2-5	.	CASSLKGRISGETQYF	TGTGCCAGCAGTTTAAAGGGCCGTATTTCCGGGGAGACCCAGTACTTC
.	TRBV19	TRBJ2-1	few	CASSLSYNEQFF	TGTGCCAGTAGTCTCTCCTACAATGAGCAGTTCTTC
.	TRBV9	TRBJ1-3	.	CASSFRGGNTIYF	TGTGCCAGCAGCTTCCGCGGTGGAAACACCATATATTTT
.	TRBV7-2	TRBJ2-2	.	CASSLPRGANTGELFF	TGTGCCAGCAGCCTCCCCCGGGGAGCTAACACCGGGGAGCTGTTTTTT
.	TRBV18	TRBJ1-1	.	CASSPPLVRGTEAFF	TGTGCCAGCTCACCACCGTTGGTACGGGGCACTGAAGCTTTCTTT
.	TRBV19	TRBJ1-1	.	CAIRDGATEAFF	TGTGCCATTCGGGACGGAGCCACTGAAGCTTTCTTT
.	TRBV11-3	TRBJ2-7	once	CASSLGQDYEQYF	TGTGCCAGCAGCTTGGGCCAGGACTACGAGCAGTACTTC
.	TRBV7-2	TRBJ2-7	.	CASSLVSAYEQYF	TGTGCCAGCAGCTTAGTTTCAGCTTACGAGCAGTACTTC
.	TRBV5-6	TRBJ2-2	once	CASLPRDAGELFF	TGTGCCAGCTTACCGAGGGACGCCGGGGAGCTGTTTTTT
.	TRBV5-6	TRBJ2-5	.	CASSGAGMRGGETQYF	TGTGCCAGCAGCGGGGCGGGGATGAGAGGGGGAGAGACCCAGTACTTC
.	TRBV13	TRBJ2-7	.	CASRPGSSYEQYF	TGTGCCAGCAGGCCAGGTAGCTCCTACGAGCAGTACTTC
.	TRBV27	TRBJ1-2	.	CASSVTANYGYTF	TGTGCCAGCAGTGTGACAGCTAACTATGGCTACACCTTC
TRBD2	TRBV7-2	TRBJ2-5	.	CATKAGGSQETQYF	TGTGCCACCAAAGCGGGGGGGAGCCAAGAGACCCAGTACTTC
TRBD1	TRBV5-4	TRBJ1-2	.	CASSQGQGAYGYTF	TGTGCCAGCAGCCAAGGACAGGGGGCCTATGGCTACACCTTC
TRBD1	TRBV19	TRBJ1-2	.	CASSIVGDRDYGYTF	TGTGCCAGTAGTATAGTTGGCGACAGGGACTATGGCTACACCTTC
.	TRBV19	TRBJ1-5	.	CASSRTASNQPQHF	TGTGCCAGTAGTAGGACAGCTAGCAATCAGCCCCAGCATTTT
TRBD2	TRBV7-9	TRBJ2-7	.	CASSLARDYSYEQYF	TGTGCCAGCAGCTTAGCCAGGGACTACTCCTACGAGCAGTACTTC
.	TRBV9	TRBJ1-5	.	CASSVGVSRNQPQHF	TGTGCCAGCAGCGTAGGAGTCAGTAGGAATCAGCCCCAGCATTTT
.	TRBV19	TRBJ1-1	.	CATTDGPGNTEAFF	TGTGCCACCACCGACGGGCCGGGGAACACTGAAGCTTTCTTT
.	TRBV6-5	TRBJ2-1	few	CASSYPGDTITFF	TGTGCCAGCAGTTACCCCGGTGACACAATTACATTCTTC
.	TRBV5-4	TRBJ1-2	.	CASSPLEGPNYGYTF	TGTGCCAGCAGCCCCTTGGAGGGCCCTAACTATGGCTACACCTTC
.	TRBV4-3	TRBJ1-5	.	CASSRKGQAHYQPQHF	TGCGCCAGCAGCCGTAAGGGACAAGCCCATTATCAGCCCCAGCATTTT
TRBD1	TRBV5-5	TRBJ1-5	.	CASSLAGQGGQPQHF	TGTGCCAGCAGCTTGGCCGGACAGGGAGGGCAGCCCCAGCATTTT
.	TRBV27	TRBJ2-3	.	CASKWGTDTQYF	TGTGCCAGCAAATGGGGCACAGATACGCAGTATTTT
.	TRBV9	TRBJ2-7	.	CASSDRVFYEQYF	TGTGCCAGCAGCGACAGGGTTTTCTACGAGCAGTACTTC
TRBD1	TRBV13	TRBJ2-7	.	CASSQLPTGGAYEQYF	TGTGCCAGCAGCCAACTCCCGACAGGGGGAGCCTACGAGCAGTACTTC
TRBD1	TRBV27	TRBJ1-1	.	CASSFWGQKDTEAFF	TGTGCCAGCAGTTTTTGGGGACAGAAGGACACTGAAGCTTTCTTT
.	TRBV5-1	TRBJ1-6	.	CASSLDGISNSPLHF	TGCGCCAGCAGCTTGGATGGAATCTCCAATTCACCCCTCCACTTT
TRBD1	TRBV7-6	TRBJ1-5	.	CASSPQGARNQPQHF	TGTGCCAGCAGCCCACAGGGGGCGCGAAATCAGCCCCAGCATTTT
TRBD1	TRBV7-2	TRBJ1-1	.	CASSSETTGHTEAFF	TGTGCCAGCAGCTCAGAGACGACAGGGCACACTGAAGCTTTCTTT
.	TRBV5-4	TRBJ2-3	.	CASTSPSGTDTQYF	TGTGCCAGCACCTCGCCTAGCGGCACAGATACGCAGTATTTT
TRBD1	TRBV4-1	TRBJ1-2	.	CASSQLQGNYGYTF	TGCGCCAGCAGCCAACTACAGGGGAACTATGGCTACACCTTC
TRBD1	TRBV5-4	TRBJ1-2	.	CASSLGGQGAAGGYTF	TGTGCCAGCAGCTTGGGTGGACAGGGGGCAGCGGGTGGCTACACCTTC
.	TRBV27	TRBJ2-3	.	CASRTLASTDTQYF	TGTGCCAGCAGGACACTAGCCAGCACAGATACGCAGTATTTT
.	TRBV29-1	TRBJ1-2	.	CSVQYYGYTF	TGCAGCGTCCAGTACTATGGCTACACCTTC